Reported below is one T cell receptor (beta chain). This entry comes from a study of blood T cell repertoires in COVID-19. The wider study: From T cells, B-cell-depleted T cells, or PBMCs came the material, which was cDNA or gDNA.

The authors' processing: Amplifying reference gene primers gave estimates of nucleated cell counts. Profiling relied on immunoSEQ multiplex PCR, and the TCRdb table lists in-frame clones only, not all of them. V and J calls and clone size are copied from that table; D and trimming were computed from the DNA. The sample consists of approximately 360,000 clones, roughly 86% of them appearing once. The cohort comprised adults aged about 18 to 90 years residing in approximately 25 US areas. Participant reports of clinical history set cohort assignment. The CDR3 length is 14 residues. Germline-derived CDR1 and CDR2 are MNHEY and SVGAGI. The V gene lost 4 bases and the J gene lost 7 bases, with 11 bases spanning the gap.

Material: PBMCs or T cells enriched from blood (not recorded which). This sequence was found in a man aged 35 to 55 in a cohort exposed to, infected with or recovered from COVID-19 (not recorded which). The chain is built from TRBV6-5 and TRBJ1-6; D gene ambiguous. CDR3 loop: CASSFRELNSPLHF. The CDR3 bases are TGTGCCAGCAGTTTCCGGGAGCTAAATTCACCCCTCCACTTT.